Listed below are T cell receptor beta chains from one sample, sequenced in a study of T-cell memory formation after mild COVID-19. TCRdb analysed the 5' RACE reads with MiXCR anew, one entry per CDR3 protein. The sample gives roughly 130,000 distinct CDR3 sequences, over 15% of which show up once; around 4.8% is in the top ten. The sequencing sample was made of PBMCs or a T cell subset sorted from them (not recorded which). These receptors all come from a man between 18 and 29 years old who had mild COVID-19 (a few samples of this study predate the infection). Cell type and time point are not known. Each CDR3 is given with its conserved first and last residue. The D gene is left open where the match is weak. A row's size may be missing; if present it is once, few, many or a size class.

V gene	clone size	D gene	J gene	CDR3 protein	CDR3 DNA
TRBV6-5	.	TRBD2	TRBJ2-5	CASSPAGDPYQETQYF	TGTGCCAGCAGTCCAGCGGGGGACCCGTACCAAGAGACCCAGTACTTC
TRBV24-1	.	TRBD1	TRBJ2-2	CATSDSDRGNTGELFF	TGTGCCACCAGTGATTCAGACAGGGGAAACACCGGGGAGCTGTTTTTT
TRBV7-2	few	.	TRBJ2-2	CASSLVPQFTGELFF	TGTGCCAGCAGCTTAGTCCCACAGTTCACCGGGGAGCTGTTTTTT
TRBV29-1	few	.	TRBJ2-3	CSVERGATDTQYF	TGCAGCGTGGAACGGGGGGCGACAGATACGCAGTATTTT
TRBV5-6	.	.	TRBJ1-1	CATRPKMNTEAFF	TGTGCCACCCGCCCCAAGATGAACACTGAAGCTTTCTTT
TRBV5-1	.	.	TRBJ1-6	CASSLSARYSPLHF	TGCGCCAGCAGCTTGAGCGCCCGCTATTCACCCCTCCACTTT
TRBV6-5	.	.	TRBJ2-6	CASSYFVGANVLTF	TGTGCCAGCAGTTACTTTGTTGGGGCCAACGTCCTGACTTTC
TRBV19	.	TRBD1	TRBJ1-1	CASTRGQGWTEAFF	TGTGCCAGTACGAGGGGACAGGGTTGGACTGAAGCTTTCTTT
TRBV7-2	many	TRBD1	TRBJ2-3	CASSPQGADTQYF	TGTGCCAGCAGCCCCCAGGGGGCGGATACGCAGTATTTT
TRBV11-2	.	.	TRBJ2-5	CASSLGRAGLLQETQYF	TGTGCCAGCAGCTTAGGCAGGGCCGGTCTACTCCAAGAGACCCAGTACTTC
TRBV10-3	.	.	TRBJ1-2	CAISGGDGYGYTF	TGTGCCATCAGTGGTGGGGACGGCTATGGCTACACCTTC
TRBV20-1	few	.	TRBJ1-5	CSAIRDAEPQHF	TGCAGTGCTATCCGGGACGCCGAGCCCCAGCATTTT
TRBV6-6	.	TRBD1	TRBJ2-7	CASSYGQGRDEQYF	TGTGCCAGCAGTTACGGACAGGGACGGGACGAGCAGTACTTC
TRBV7-2	many	TRBD2	TRBJ2-7	CASSLVVTSGYEQYF	TGTGCCAGCAGCTTAGTGGTGACTAGCGGTTACGAGCAGTACTTC
TRBV6-5	few	.	TRBJ2-3	CASSFSGLKADTQYF	TGTGCCAGCAGTTTTAGCGGCTTAAAGGCTGATACGCAGTATTTT
TRBV7-2	few	TRBD1	TRBJ2-3	CASSSRQGPDTQYF	TGTGCCAGCAGCTCCCGACAGGGACCAGATACGCAGTATTTT
TRBV9	few	TRBD1	TRBJ1-2	CASSAGQGAFYGYTF	TGTGCCAGCAGCGCTGGACAGGGGGCCTTCTATGGCTACACCTTC
TRBV12-3/TRBV12-4	once	.	TRBJ2-4	CASSLEVAKNIQYF	TGTGCCAGCAGTTTAGAGGTAGCCAAAAACATTCAGTACTTC
TRBV12-3/TRBV12-4	.	.	TRBJ2-6	CASSFPSGANVLTF	TGTGCCAGCAGTTTCCCCTCTGGGGCCAACGTCCTGACTTTC
TRBV24-1	few	.	TRBJ2-1	CATSDSTHNEQFF	TGTGCCACCAGTGATTCTACCCACAATGAGCAGTTCTTC
TRBV12-5	.	TRBD2	TRBJ2-1	CASAQHILAGVNEQFF	TGTGCTAGTGCACAACACATCCTAGCGGGGGTAAATGAGCAGTTCTTC
TRBV7-6	.	.	TRBJ2-2	CASSFRSGELFF	TGTGCCAGCAGCTTCCGGTCCGGGGAGCTGTTTTTT
TRBV4-3	.	.	TRBJ2-1	CASSQGGTGFNEQFF	TGCGCCAGCAGCCAAGGGGGGACCGGGTTCAATGAGCAGTTCTTC
TRBV2	once	.	TRBJ1-1	CASRLGVNTEAFF	TGTGCCAGCCGACTGGGAGTCAACACTGAAGCTTTCTTT
TRBV29-1	.	.	TRBJ2-7	CSAGTGRYEQYF	TGCAGCGCTGGGACGGGTCGGTACGAGCAGTACTTC